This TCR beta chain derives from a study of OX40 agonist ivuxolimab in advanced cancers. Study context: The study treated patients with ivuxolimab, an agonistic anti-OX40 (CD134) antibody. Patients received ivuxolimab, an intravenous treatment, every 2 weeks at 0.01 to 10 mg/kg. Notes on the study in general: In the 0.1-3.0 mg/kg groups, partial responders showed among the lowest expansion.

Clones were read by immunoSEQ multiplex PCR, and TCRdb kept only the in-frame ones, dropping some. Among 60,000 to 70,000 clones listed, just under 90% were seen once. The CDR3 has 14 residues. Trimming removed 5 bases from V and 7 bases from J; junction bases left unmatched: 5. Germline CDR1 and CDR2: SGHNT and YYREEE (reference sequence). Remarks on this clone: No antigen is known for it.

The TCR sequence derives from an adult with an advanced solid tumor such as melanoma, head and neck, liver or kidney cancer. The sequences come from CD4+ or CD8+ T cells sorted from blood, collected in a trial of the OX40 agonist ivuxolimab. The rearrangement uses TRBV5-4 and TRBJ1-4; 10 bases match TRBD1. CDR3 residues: CASRSTGGGEKLFF. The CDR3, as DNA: TGTGCCAGCAGGTCGACAGGGGGCGGTGAAAAACTGTTTTTT.